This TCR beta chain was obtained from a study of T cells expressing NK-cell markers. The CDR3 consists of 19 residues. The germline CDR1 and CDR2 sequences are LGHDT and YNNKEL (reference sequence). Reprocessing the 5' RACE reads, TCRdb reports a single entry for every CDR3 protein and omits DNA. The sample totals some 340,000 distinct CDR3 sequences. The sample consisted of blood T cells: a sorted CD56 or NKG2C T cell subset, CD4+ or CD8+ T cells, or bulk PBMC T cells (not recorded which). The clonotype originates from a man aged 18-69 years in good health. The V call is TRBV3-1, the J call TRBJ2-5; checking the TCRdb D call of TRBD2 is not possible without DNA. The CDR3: CASSQVGLAGPTIQETQYF.